This TCR beta chain comes out of a study of OX40 agonist ivuxolimab in advanced cancers. Study-level background: Ivuxolimab was an agonistic, fully human IgG2 monoclonal antibody directed against OX40 (CD134), a costimulatory receptor. Intravenous ivuxolimab was administered to patients every 2 weeks at six dose levels: 0.01, 0.1, 0.3, 1.5, 3 and 10 mg/kg. Of the approximately 50 patients in dose escalation, about 20 had hepatocellular carcinoma, about 15 had melanoma, 9 had renal cell carcinoma and 9 had head and neck cancer. In the dose-escalation cohort, 65% to 85% of patients were male, and the mean age was 60 years with a range of roughly 23 to 90. Patients were allowed to have had prior anti-PD-1, anti-PD-L1 or anti-CTLA-4 therapy, and around 41% of the dose-escalation patients had previously received checkpoint inhibitors. Partial responses occurred in three dose-escalation patients, of whom one had hepatocellular carcinoma and two had cutaneous melanoma. The purpose of peripheral TCRbeta sequencing was to test whether ivuxolimab changed TCR sequence diversity and led to clonal T-cell expansion. The paper covers the monotherapy dose-escalation part of the phase I ivuxolimab trial, which included N ≈ 57 patients.

As to this clone: Its antigen is not yet known. Base qualities were left out, and no much larger clone turns up one base away.

To sequence the TCRbeta CDR3 region, genomic DNA was isolated from the sorted cells. TCRbeta CDR3 regions were sequenced using the immunoSEQ Assay. As stored in TCRdb, this immuneACCESS dataset retains in-frame rearrangements with V and J assigned. A fraction of the clones does not appear; measured against another copy, unresolved V genes explain less than half of the discrepancy, and the remainder lacks a known reason. This sample is represented by 70,000 to 85,000 clones; 80% to 90% of them were singletons. The ten largest clonotypes hold around 1.1% of the sample. Overall study outcomes, separate from this receptor: Low levels of normalized T-cell clonal expansion were also seen in some patients who did not respond. After ivuxolimab, more expanded clones were found on average in CD8+ T cells than in CD4+ T cells. Which antigens the clonally expanded peripheral T cells were specific for was not determined. At doses from 0.1 to 3.0 mg/kg, clonal expansion was seen in both CD4+ and CD8+ blood T cells between baseline and week 6. In partial responders in the 0.1-3.0 mg/kg groups, normalized peripheral clonal expansion was found to be among the lowest, especially among CD8+ T cells.

The CDR3 has 12 amino acids, counting the end cysteine and phenylalanine. CDR3 DNA only is kept here, 36 bases in frame from base 1. Trimming costs V 1 base and J 8 bases, and their ends lie 5 bases apart. According to the germline V gene (reference sequence), CDR1 reads LNHDA and CDR2 reads SQIVND. Patients with a history of autoimmune disease or receiving systemic immunosuppression were excluded from the trial. Peripheral blood for TCR sequencing was collected from all dose cohorts at baseline, on cycle 4 day 1, and on cycle 7 day 1. Samples came from an open-label, multicenter, first-in-human phase I dose-escalation trial of ivuxolimab. Adults with locally advanced or metastatic melanoma, renal cell, hepatocellular, or head and neck squamous cell carcinoma were enrolled in the trial. Before TCR sequencing, CD4+ T cells and CD8+ T cells were sorted from peripheral blood as separate populations.

The TCR comes from an adult with an advanced solid tumor such as melanoma, head and neck, liver or kidney cancer. The receptor chain draws on TRBV19 and TRBJ1-4; no D gene call is confident. The sample was CD4+ or CD8+ T cells sorted from blood, taken in a trial of the OX40 agonist ivuxolimab. The CDR3 here reads CASSIGGEKLFF. The nucleotides are TGTGCCAGTAGTATAGGGGGAGAAAAACTGTTTTTT.